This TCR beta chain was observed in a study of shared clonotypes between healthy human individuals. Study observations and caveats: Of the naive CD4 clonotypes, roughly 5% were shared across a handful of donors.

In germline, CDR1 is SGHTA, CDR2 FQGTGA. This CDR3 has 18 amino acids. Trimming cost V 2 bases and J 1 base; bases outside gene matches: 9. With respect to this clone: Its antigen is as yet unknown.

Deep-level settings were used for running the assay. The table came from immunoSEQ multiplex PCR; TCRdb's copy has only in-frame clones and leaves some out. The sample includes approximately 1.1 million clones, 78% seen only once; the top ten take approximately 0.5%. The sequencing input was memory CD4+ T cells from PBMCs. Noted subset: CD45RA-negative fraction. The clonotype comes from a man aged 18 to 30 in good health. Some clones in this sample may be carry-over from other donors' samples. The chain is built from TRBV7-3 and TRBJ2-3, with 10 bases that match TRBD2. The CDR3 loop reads CASSLGVLAGDGTDTQYF. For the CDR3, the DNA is TGTGCCAGCAGCTTAGGGGTCCTAGCGGGAGACGGCACAGATACGCAGTATTTT.